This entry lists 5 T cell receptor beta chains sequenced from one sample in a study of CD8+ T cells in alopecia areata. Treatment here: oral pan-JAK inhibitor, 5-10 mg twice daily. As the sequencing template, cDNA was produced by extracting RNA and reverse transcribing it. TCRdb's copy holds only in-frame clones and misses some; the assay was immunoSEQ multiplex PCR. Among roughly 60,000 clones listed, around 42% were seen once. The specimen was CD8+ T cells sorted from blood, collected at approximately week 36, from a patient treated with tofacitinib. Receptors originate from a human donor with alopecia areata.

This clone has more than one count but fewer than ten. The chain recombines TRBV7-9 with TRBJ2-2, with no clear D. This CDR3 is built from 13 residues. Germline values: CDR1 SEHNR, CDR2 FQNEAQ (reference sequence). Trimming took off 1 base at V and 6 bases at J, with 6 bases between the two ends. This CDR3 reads CASSLGTSGELFF. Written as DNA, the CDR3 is TGTGCCAGCAGCTTAGGGACCTCCGGGGAGCTGTTTTTT.

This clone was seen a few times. The CDR3 DNA follows: TGTGCCAGCAGCCGGGCGGGAGAAGAAGGTGAGCAGTTCTTC. Protein product: CASSRAGEEGEQFF. The V gene is TRBV6-4, the J gene TRBJ2-1, with 7 bases identical to TRBD2. This CDR3 is built from 14 residues. V was clipped by 6 bases and J by 9 bases; unmatched bases: 11. Germline lookup yields CDR1 MRHNA and CDR2 SNTAGT.

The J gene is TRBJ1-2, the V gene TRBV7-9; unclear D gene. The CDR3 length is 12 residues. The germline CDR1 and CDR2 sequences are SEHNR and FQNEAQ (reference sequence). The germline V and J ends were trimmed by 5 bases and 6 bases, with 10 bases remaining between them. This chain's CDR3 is CASSLGANGYTF. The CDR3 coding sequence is TGTGCCAGCAGCCTCGGAGCAAATGGCTACACCTTC.

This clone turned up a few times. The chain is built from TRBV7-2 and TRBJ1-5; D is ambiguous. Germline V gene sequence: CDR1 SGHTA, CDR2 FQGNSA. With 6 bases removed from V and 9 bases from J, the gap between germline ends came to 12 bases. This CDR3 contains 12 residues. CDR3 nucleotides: TGTGCCAGCAGTTTGTCCGTGTGGCCCCAGCATTTT. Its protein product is CASSLSVWPQHF.

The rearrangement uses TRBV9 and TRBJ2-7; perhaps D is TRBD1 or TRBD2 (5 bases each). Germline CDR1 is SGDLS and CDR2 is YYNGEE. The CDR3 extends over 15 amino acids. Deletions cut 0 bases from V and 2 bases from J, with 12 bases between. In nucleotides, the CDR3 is TGTGCCAGCAGCGTAGGGGGGTTGCTGACCTACGAGCAGTACTTC. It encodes CASSVGGLLTYEQYF.